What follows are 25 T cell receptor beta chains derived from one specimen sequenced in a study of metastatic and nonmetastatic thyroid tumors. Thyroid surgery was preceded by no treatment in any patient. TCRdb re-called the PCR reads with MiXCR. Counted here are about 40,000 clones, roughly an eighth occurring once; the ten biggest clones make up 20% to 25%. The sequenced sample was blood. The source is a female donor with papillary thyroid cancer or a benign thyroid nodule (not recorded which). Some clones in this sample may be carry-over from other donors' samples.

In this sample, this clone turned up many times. CDR3 sequence reads: CSASVFTHDEQFF. DNA for the CDR3: TGCAGTGCTAGCGTTTTTACCCATGATGAGCAGTTCTTC. This chain links TRBV20-1 with TRBJ2-1; D gene unclear. Germline V gives CDR1 DFQATT, CDR2 SNEGSKA (reference sequence). The CDR3 sequence is 13 residues long. The V end was cut by 3 bases, the J end by 8 bases, with 14 bases between.

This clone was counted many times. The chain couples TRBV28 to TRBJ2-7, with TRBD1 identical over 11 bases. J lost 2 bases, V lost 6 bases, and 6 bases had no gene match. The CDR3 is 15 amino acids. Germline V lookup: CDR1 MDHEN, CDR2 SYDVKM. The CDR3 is CASRRTGGRTYEQYF. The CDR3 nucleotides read TGTGCCAGCAGGCGGACAGGGGGCAGAACCTACGAGCAGTACTTC.

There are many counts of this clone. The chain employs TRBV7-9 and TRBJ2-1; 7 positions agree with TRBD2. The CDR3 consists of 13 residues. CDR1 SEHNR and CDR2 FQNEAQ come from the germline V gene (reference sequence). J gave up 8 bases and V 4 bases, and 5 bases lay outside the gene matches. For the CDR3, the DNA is TGTGCCAGCAGCTCGGGGAGGGGATATGAGCAGTTCTTC. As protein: CASSSGRGYEQFF. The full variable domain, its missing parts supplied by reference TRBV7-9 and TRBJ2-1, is DTGVSQNPRHKITKRGQNVTFRCDPISEHNRLYWYRQTLGQGPEFLTYFQNEAQLEKSRLLSDRFSAERPKGSFSTLEIQRTEQGDSAMYLCASSSGRGYEQFFGPGTRLTVL.

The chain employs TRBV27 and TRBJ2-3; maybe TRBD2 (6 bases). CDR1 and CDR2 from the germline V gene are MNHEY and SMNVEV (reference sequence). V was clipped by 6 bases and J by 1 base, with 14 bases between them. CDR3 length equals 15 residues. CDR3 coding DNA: TGTGCCAGCAGCCCCCGGGGGTGGCGCACAGATACGCAGTATTTT. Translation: CASSPRGWRTDTQYF.

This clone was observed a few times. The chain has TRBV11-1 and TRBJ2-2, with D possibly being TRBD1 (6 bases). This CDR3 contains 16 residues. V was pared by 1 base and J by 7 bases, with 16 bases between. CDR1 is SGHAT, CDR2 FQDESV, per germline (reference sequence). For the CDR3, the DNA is TGTGCCAGCAGCTTAGATTCCTGGAGCAGGGGCGGGGAGCTGTTTTTT. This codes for CASSLDSWSRGGELFF.

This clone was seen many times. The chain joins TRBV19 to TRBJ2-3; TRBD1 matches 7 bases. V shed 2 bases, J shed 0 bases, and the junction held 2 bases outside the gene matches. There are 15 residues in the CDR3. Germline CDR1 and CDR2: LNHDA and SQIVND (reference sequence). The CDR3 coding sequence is TGTGCCAGTAGTATAAACAGGGGAAGCACAGATACGCAGTATTTT. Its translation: CASSINRGSTDTQYF.

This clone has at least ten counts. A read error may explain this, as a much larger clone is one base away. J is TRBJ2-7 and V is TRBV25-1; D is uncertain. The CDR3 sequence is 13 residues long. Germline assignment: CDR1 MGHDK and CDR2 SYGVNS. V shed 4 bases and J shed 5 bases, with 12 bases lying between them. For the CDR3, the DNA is TGTGCCAGCAGTGTGCCCAGGAGCGACGAGCAGTACTTC. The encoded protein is CASSVPRSDEQYF.

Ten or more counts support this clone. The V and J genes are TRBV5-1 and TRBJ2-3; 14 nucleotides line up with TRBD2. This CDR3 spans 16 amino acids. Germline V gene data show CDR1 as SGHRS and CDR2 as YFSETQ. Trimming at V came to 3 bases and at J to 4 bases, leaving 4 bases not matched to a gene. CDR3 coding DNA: TGCGCCAGCAGCTCAGGGACTAGCGGGAGTGCAGATACGCAGTATTTT. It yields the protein CASSSGTSGSADTQYF.

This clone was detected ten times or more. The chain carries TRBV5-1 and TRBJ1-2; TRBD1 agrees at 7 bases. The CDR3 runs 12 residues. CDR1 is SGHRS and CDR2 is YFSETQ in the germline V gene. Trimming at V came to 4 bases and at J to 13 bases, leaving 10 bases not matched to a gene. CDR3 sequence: CASSSSTGDVTF. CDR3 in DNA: TGCGCCAGCAGCAGCTCCACAGGGGATGTCACCTTC.

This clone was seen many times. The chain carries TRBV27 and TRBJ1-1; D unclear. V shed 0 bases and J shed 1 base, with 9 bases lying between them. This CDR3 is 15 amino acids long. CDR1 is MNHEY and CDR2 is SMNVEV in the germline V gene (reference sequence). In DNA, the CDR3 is TGTGCCAGCAGTTTATCCGCATCCCCGAACACTGAAGCTTTCTTT. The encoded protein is CASSLSASPNTEAFF.

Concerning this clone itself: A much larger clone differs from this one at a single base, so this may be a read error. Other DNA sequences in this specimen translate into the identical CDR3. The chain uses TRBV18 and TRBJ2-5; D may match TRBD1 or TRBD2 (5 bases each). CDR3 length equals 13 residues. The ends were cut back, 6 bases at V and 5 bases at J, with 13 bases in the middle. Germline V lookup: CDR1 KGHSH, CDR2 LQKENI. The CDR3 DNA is TGTGCCAGCTCGCCAGGGAGTAAGGAGACCCAGTACTTC. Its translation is CASSPGSKETQYF. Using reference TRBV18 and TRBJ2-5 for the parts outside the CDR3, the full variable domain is NAGVMQNPRHLVRRRGQEARLRCSPMKGHSHVYWYRQLPEEGLKFMVYLQKENIIDESGMPKERFSAEFPKEGPSILRIQQVVRGDSAAYFCASSPGSKETQYFGPGTRLLVL.

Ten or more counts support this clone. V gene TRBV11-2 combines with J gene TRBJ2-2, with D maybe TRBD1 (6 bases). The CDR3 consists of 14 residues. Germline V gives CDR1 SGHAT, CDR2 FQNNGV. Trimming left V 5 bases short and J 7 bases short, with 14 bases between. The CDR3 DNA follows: TGTGCCAGCAGCCCAATTCAGGGGCACGGGGAGCTGTTTTTT. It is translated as CASSPIQGHGELFF.

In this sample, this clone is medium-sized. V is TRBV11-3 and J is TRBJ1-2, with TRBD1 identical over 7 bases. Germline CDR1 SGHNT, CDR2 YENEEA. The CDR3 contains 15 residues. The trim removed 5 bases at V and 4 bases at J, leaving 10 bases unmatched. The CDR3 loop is CASSPQGSDPYGYTF. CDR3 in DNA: TGTGCCAGCAGCCCACAGGGGTCGGACCCCTATGGCTACACCTTC.

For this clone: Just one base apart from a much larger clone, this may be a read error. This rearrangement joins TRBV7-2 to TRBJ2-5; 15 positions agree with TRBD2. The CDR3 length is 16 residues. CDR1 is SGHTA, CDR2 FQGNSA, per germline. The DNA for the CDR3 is TGTGCCAGCAGTCAGGGACTAGCGGGAGGCGGGGAGACCCATTACTTC. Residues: CASSQGLAGGGETHYF.

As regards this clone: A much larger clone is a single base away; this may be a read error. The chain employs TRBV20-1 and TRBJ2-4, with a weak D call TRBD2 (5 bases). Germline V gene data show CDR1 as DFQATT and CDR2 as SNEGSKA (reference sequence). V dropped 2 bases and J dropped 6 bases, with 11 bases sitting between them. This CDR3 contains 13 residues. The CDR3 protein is CSARYYSGNIQYF. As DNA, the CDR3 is TGCAGTGCTAGATACTACAGCGGAAACATTCAGTACTTC.

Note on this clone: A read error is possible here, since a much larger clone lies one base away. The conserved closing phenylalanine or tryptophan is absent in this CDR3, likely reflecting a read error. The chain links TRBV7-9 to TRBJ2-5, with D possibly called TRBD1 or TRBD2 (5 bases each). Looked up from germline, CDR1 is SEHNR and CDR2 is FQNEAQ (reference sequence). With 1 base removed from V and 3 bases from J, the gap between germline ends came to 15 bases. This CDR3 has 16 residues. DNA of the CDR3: TGTGCCAGCAGCTTAGTAGAGTACGGGGACGAAGAGACCCAGTACTTG. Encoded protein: CASSLVEYGDEETQYL.

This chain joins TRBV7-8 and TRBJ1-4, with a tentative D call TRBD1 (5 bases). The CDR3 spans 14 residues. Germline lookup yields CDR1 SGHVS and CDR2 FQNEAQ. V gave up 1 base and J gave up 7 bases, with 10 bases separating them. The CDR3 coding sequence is TGTGCCAGCAGCTTAGGGGGGTCTCCTGAAAAACTGTTTTTT. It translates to CASSLGGSPEKLFF. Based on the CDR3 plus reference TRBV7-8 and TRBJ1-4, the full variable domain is GAGVSQSPRYKVAKRGQDVALRCDPISGHVSLFWYQQALGQGPEFLTYFQNEAQLDKSGLPSDRFFAERPEGSVSTLKIQRTQQEDSAVYLCASSLGGSPEKLFFGSGTQLSVL.

The CDR3 coding sequence is TGTGCCACCAGCAGAGATCGGATCGAGCAGTACTTC. Its protein is CATSRDRIEQYF. The chain uses TRBV15 and TRBJ2-7; D ambiguous. The CDR3 extends over 12 amino acids. Germline V gene sequence: CDR1 LNHNV, CDR2 YYDKDF (reference sequence). V was shortened by 0 bases and J by 6 bases, with 6 bases between the two germline ends.

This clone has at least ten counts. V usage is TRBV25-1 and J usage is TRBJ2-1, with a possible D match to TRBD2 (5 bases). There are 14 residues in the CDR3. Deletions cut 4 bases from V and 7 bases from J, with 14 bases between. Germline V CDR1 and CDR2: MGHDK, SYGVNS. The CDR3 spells CASSAPTRLNEQFF. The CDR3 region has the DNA TGTGCCAGCAGTGCCCCCACTAGGTTGAATGAGCAGTTCTTC. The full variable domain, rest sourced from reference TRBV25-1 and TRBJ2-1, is EADIYQTPRYLVIGTGKKITLECSQTMGHDKMYWYQQDPGMELHLIHYSYGVNSTEKGDLSSESTVSRIRTEHFPLTLESARPSHTSQYLCASSAPTRLNEQFFGPGTRLTVL.

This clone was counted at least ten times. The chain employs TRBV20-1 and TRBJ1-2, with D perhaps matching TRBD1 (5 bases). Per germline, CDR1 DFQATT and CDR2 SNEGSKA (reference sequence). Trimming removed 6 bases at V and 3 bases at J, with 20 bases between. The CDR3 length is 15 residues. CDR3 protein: CSARTGDGQHYGYTF. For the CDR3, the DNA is TGCAGTGCAAGAACTGGGGACGGGCAGCACTATGGCTACACCTTC.

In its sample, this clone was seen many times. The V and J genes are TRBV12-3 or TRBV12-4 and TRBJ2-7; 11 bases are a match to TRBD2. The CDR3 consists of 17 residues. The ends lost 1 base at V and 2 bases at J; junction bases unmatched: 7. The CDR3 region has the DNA TGTGCCAGCAGTTTAGGAATAGCGGGAGGGAAGACCTACGAGCAGTACTTC. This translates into CASSLGIAGGKTYEQYF.

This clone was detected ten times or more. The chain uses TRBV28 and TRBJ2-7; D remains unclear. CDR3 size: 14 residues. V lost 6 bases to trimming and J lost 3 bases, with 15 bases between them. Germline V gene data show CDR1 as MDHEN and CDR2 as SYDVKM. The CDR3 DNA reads TGTGCCAGCAGCCGGCGGTGGAGCGACTACGAGCAGTACTTC. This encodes CASSRRWSDYEQYF.

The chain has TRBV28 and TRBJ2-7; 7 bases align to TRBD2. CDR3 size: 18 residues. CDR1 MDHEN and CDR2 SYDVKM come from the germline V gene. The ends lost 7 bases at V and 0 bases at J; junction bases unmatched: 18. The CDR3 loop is CASNSLPLSGASSYEQYF. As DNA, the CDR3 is TGTGCCAGCAACAGTCTGCCCTTAAGCGGGGCTAGCTCCTACGAGCAGTACTTC.

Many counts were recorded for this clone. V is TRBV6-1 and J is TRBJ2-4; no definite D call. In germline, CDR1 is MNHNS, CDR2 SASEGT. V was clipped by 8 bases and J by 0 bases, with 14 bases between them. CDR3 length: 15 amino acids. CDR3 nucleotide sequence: TGTGCCAGCCAAAGAGACTTGCTAGCCAAAAACATTCAGTACTTC. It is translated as CASQRDLLAKNIQYF.

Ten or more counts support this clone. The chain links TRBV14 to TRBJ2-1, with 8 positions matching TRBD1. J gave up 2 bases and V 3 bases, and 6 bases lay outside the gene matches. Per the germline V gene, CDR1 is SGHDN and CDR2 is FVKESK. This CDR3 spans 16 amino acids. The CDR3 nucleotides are TGTGCCAGCAGCCATCTTGGACAGGGACCCTACAATGAGCAGTTCTTC. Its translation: CASSHLGQGPYNEQFF.